Each of the 14 T cell receptor beta chains below was sequenced from the same sample in a study of early T cells in non-severe SARS-CoV-2 infection. TCRdb reprocessed the 5' RACE reads via MiXCR and lists one record per CDR3 protein. The sample has 65,000 to 85,000 distinct CDR3 sequences, 9% to 10% seen once; the top ten hold around a sixth. This material consisted of whole blood, taken at baseline. Receptors originate from an adult who was a healthcare worker with PCR-confirmed SARS-CoV-2 infection or an uninfected control (not recorded which).

The rearrangement joins TRBV3-1 to TRBJ1-1, with D unresolved. The germline V gene has CDR1 LGHDT and CDR2 YNNKEL (reference sequence). The CDR3 totals 16 residues. The V end was cut by 0 bases, the J end by 0 bases, with 11 bases between. CDR3 DNA sequence: TGTGCCAGCAGCCAAGAGCCTACACGGCTGAACACTGAAGCTTTCTTT. It encodes CASSQEPTRLNTEAFF.

This clonotype was counted many times. The V and J genes are TRBV6-6 and TRBJ2-7, with a weak D call TRBD2 (6 bases). This CDR3 spans 14 amino acids. Trimming took 0 bases from V and 2 from J, leaving 8 bases between them. CDR1 MNHNY and CDR2 SVGAGI come from the germline V gene (reference sequence). CDR3 sequence reads: CASSYSSGAYEQYF. The CDR3, as DNA: TGTGCCAGCAGTTACTCTAGCGGCGCCTACGAGCAGTACTTC.

This clonotype turned up a few times. The gene calls are TRBV10-3 and TRBJ1-2; tentatively, D is TRBD1 (5 bases). CDR1 is ENHRY, CDR2 SYGVKD, per germline. The V and J ends lost 11 bases and 4 bases respectively, with 23 bases between them. The CDR3 has 15 residues. CDR3 coding DNA: TGTGCCCACCGCCCCGATGGGGGAGAAGGCTATGGCTACACCTTC. Protein product: CAHRPDGGEGYGYTF.

The chain links TRBV5-6 to TRBJ2-4; no clear D gene. Looked up from germline, CDR1 is SGHDT and CDR2 is YYEEEE. This CDR3 is built from 17 residues. Trimming cost V 0 bases and J 0 bases, with 13 bases left between them. The CDR3 nucleotides read TGTGCCAGCAGCTTGGGGGAATTGCGACTAGCCAAAAACATTCAGTACTTC. As protein: CASSLGELRLAKNIQYF.

In its sample, this clonotype was seen a few times. This chain links TRBV12-3 or TRBV12-4 with TRBJ1-1, with no clear D. V gave up 2 bases and J gave up 5 bases, with 12 bases separating them. The CDR3 runs 14 residues. CDR3 in amino acids: CASSLNGVGTEAFF. The CDR3 nucleotides are TGTGCCAGCAGTTTAAATGGGGTCGGTACTGAAGCTTTCTTT.

There are many counts of this clonotype. The chain recombines TRBV29-1 with TRBJ2-7; 7 nucleotides match TRBD2. The CDR3 is 12 amino acids. V lost 7 bases to trimming and J lost 4 bases; unmatched junction nucleotides: 7. CDR1 and CDR2 (germline): SQVTM, ANQGSEA. The CDR3 here is CSAGEGRYEQYF. The DNA of the CDR3 is TGCAGCGCCGGGGAGGGACGGTACGAGCAGTACTTC.

The J gene is TRBJ1-4, the V gene TRBV4-3; 9 nucleotides match TRBD1. CDR3 length equals 18 residues. V trimming: 4 bases; J trimming: 5 bases; junction bases outside the gene matches: 14. The V gene's germline CDR1 is LGHNA and CDR2 YSLEER. CDR3 region: CASSRSPGQGKANEKLFF. Written as DNA, the CDR3 is TGCGCCAGCAGCCGCTCTCCGGGACAGGGTAAAGCGAATGAAAAACTGTTTTTT.

This rearrangement joins TRBV4-2 to TRBJ1-4; D gene unclear. The CDR3 covers 15 residues. The V end lost 4 bases, the J end lost 7 bases, and 16 bases lay between the germline ends. Germline-derived CDR1 and CDR2 are LGHNA and YNFKEQ. This CDR3 is CASSPKVANGEKLFF. CDR3 DNA sequence: TGTGCCAGCAGCCCTAAAGTGGCGAACGGTGAAAAACTGTTTTTT.

This clonotype occurred a few times. This chain links TRBV20-1 with TRBJ1-1; D may be TRBD1 (5 bases). V lost 3 bases and J lost 1, with 12 bases in between. In germline, CDR1 is DFQATT, CDR2 SNEGSKA (reference sequence). The CDR3 spans 14 residues. CDR3 protein: CSARSPGRNTEAFF. In DNA form, the CDR3 reads TGCAGTGCTAGGTCCCCAGGGAGGAACACTGAAGCTTTCTTT.

The chain carries TRBV7-2 and TRBJ1-5, with D possibly being TRBD1 (6 bases). Looked up from germline, CDR1 is SGHTA and CDR2 is FQGNSA. V was cut by 2 bases and J by 7 bases, with 15 bases left in between. The CDR3 is 15 amino acids. The CDR3 is CASSLKSGVGQPQHF. In DNA, the CDR3 is TGTGCCAGCAGCTTAAAGTCAGGGGTCGGGCAGCCCCAGCATTTT.

The chain is built from TRBV11-2 and TRBJ1-2; D remains ambiguous. Trimming stripped 5 bases from V and 7 bases from J, with 14 bases between. CDR1 SGHAT and CDR2 FQNNGV come from the germline V gene. The CDR3 has 13 residues. CDR3: CASSLGYGIGYTF. The CDR3 region has the DNA TGTGCCAGCAGCCTAGGCTACGGTATTGGCTACACCTTC. The full variable domain, with the rest looked up from reference TRBV11-2 and TRBJ1-2, is EAGVAQSPRYKIIEKRQSVAFWCNPISGHATLYWYQQILGQGPKLLIQFQNNGVVDDSQLPKDRFSAERLKGVDSTLKIQPAKLEDSAVYLCASSLGYGIGYTFGSGTRLTVV.

The chain has TRBV20-1 and TRBJ2-5; TRBD2 matches 8 bases. Germline V gene lookup returns CDR1 DFQATT and CDR2 SNEGSKA (reference sequence). There are 12 residues in the CDR3. Trimming cost V 8 bases and J 2 bases; bases outside gene matches: 4. CDR3 coding DNA: TGCAGTCCGGGAGGGGGGCAAGAGACCCAGTACTTC. This encodes CSPGGGQETQYF.

The table lists this clonotype with many counts. The J gene is TRBJ1-5, the V gene TRBV6-5; perhaps TRBD1 as D (5 bases). In germline, CDR1 is MNHEY, CDR2 SVGAGI. The ends were cut back, 4 bases at V and 3 bases at J, with 13 bases in the middle. The CDR3 length is 15 residues. Written as DNA, the CDR3 is TGTGCCAGCAGTTCGGAGGGGTTGGTCAATCAGCCCCAGCATTTT. This gives the protein CASSSEGLVNQPQHF.

This rearrangement joins TRBV27 to TRBJ2-7, with D tentatively TRBD1 or TRBD2 (6 bases each). The CDR3 has 10 amino acids. V was cut by 10 bases and J by 6 bases, with 10 bases left in between. Germline lookup yields CDR1 MNHEY and CDR2 SMNVEV (reference sequence). CDR3 DNA: TGTGCCACTGAGGGGGGCGAGCAGTACTTC. This translates into CATEGGEQYF.